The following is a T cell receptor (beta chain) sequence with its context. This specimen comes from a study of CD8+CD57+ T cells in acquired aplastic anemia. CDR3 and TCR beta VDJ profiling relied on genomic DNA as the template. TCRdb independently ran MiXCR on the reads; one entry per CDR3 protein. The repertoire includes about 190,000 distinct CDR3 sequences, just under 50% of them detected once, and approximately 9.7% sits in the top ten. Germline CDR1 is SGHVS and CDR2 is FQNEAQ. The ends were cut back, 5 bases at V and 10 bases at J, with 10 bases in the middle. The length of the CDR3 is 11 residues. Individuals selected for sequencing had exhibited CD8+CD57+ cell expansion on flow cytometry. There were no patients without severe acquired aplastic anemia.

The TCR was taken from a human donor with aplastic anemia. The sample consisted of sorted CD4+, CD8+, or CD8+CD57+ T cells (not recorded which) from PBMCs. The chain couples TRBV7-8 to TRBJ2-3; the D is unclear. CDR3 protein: CASSLLPPQYF. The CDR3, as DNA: TGTGCCAGCAGCCTACTCCCCCCGCAGTATTTT.